This TCR beta chain was recorded in a study of T cells in Graves' hyperthyroidism and ophthalmopathy (dated by TCRdb to about 2019). About the study as a whole: A discovery cohort of about a hundred patients, fewer than 50 with Graves' ophthalmopathy and approximately 55 with stable Graves' hyperthyroidism, was used to find distinguishing TCR V-J signatures. Prospective prediction of ophthalmopathy was tested in an independent validation cohort of approximately 19 hyperthyroidism patients and some 17 patients who later progressed to ophthalmopathy. The 80 to 100 discovery patients were randomly divided into training and test sets at a 7:3 ratio. Thyroid tissue and blood T-cell repertoires from six or seven Graves' hyperthyroidism patients were also compared in the study. Once sampling was done, hyperthyroidism patients were given methimazole at a starting dose of 30 mg daily, whereas ophthalmopathy patients were given high-dose intravenous methylprednisolone. The paper describes TCR Vbeta CDR3 sequencing of some 130 peripheral blood samples, made up of approximately 40 ophthalmopathy patients, over 70 hyperthyroidism patients and 17 progressor patients. Broad study findings and their caveats: No statistical method was used to set the sample size in advance, and investigators knew the group allocation. In validation, the model predicted progression to ophthalmopathy with around 71% sensitivity and 72% to 75% specificity, a median of around 6.6 months before onset. A model built on a 13 V-J signature distinguished ophthalmopathy from stable hyperthyroidism, reaching 85% to 90% sensitivity and around 81% specificity in cross-validation and 80%/75% in testing. Most expanded thyroid clonotypes (frequency above 0.001) were also detected in blood, suggesting blood repertoires may reflect thyroid immune responses.

A remark on this clonotype: The clone's antigen remains unknown. No quality values exist for individual bases; no much larger clone is one base distant.

Counted from cysteine to phenylalanine, this CDR3 has 14 amino acids. Only the CDR3 part of the read is kept: 42 bases, read in frame from the first base. CDR1 and CDR2 are drawn from the germline V gene: SNHLY, FYNNEI. TCR beta CDR3 regions were amplified from RNA transcripts. The TCR CDR3 was subjected to a first round of RT-PCR using the HTBI primer set and the Qiagen OneStep RT-PCR kit. Libraries were constructed in a second round of multiplex PCR, after which size selection and purification were performed. Paired-end sequencing of the libraries was performed with 100 bp reads on an Illumina HiSeq2000. Regarding the original processing steps: SOAPnuke was used to process the raw data, removing reads that contained adapters or uncalled bases, had a mean Phred below 15, or lacked an exact match to the constant primer or identifier. High-quality paired reads were merged using COPE v1.2.5, and each unique nucleotide sequence was defined as a clonotype. MiTCR v1.1 was used to align clonotypes to the IMGT TRBV, TRBD and TRBJ reference segments. Analysis was restricted to V-J combinations with a frequency above 0.0001, which covered just over 98% of repertoires. The TCS score was defined as the ratio of F50 (clonal expansion) to E x V (chaos), calculated using BLOSUM62-based TCRdist between CDR3 peptides within each V-J. Welch's t-statistics and random forest reduced roughly 530 V-J features to roughly 13, which were used in a naive Bayes classifier (R e1071). TCRdb cleaned the public reads at Q25 with fastp, built clones with MiXCR and kept in-frame beta chains. One record per CDR3 amino acid sequence lists the most common genes and DNA. The V and J calls here are based on TCRdb, not the publication. The sample records 560,000 or so distinct CDR3 sequences, about half of which are singletons. The top ten clonotypes cover about 7.9% of the sample.

A patient counted as having stable Graves' hyperthyroidism if no progression to ophthalmopathy occurred over 18 months of follow-up. Hyperthyroidism patients were newly diagnosed, had a disease duration of under 2 months, and were aged 18 to 65 years. The study excluded patients with uncontrolled infections, other autoimmune diseases, pregnancy or lactation. Diagnoses were established on the basis of clinical symptoms, serum thyroxine and TRAb, thyroid ultrasound, and orbital computed tomography. Trizol reagent was used to extract total RNA, and RNA quality was then checked on an Agilent 2100 Bioanalyzer.

Sequencing used peripheral blood or thyroid tissue (not recorded which). This clonotype originated in a woman between 18 and 30 years old with Graves' hyperthyroidism. Donor details come from another sample of the same person, matched by shared clones. The rearranged chain carries TRBV2 and TRBJ1-1, and 7 junction bases match TRBD1. CDR3 loop: CATTGVLMNTEAFF. At the DNA level, the sequence is TGTGCTACAACAGGGGTTCTGATGAACACTGAAGCTTTCTTT.